These 13 T cell receptor beta chains came from one sample sequenced in a study of technical replicates of blood from a handful of donors. Generated by immunoSEQ multiplex PCR, the TCRdb table keeps only in-frame clones and is missing some. In the table there are approximately 94,000 clones, 90% to 96% of which are singletons. The sequencing sample was made of T cells isolated from PBMCs. The source is a human donor in good health.

The chain combines TRBV4-2 with TRBJ2-3, with 10 bases fitting TRBD2. Germline V CDR1 and CDR2: LGHNA, YNFKEQ. J was trimmed by 2 bases and V by 2 bases; bases with no gene match: 16. This CDR3 is built from 20 residues. CDR3 loop: CASSQITSGVPLYDTDTQYF. In nucleotides, the CDR3 is TGTGCCAGCAGCCAAATTACTAGCGGGGTACCTCTTTACGACACAGATACGCAGTATTTT.

The chain recombines TRBV7-2 with TRBJ2-1; the match to TRBD1 covers 9 bases. CDR3 size: 14 residues. The V and J ends lost 3 bases and 6 bases, in that order; junction bases with no gene match: 3. Germline loops: CDR1 SGHTA, CDR2 FQGNSA. The CDR3 region has the DNA TGTGCCAGCAGCTTGGGACAGGGAGGCAATGAGCAGTTCTTC. Its protein product is CASSLGQGGNEQFF.

The CDR3 bases are TGTGCCAGTAGTATAACGGGGAACCAGCCCCAGCATTTT. Its translation is CASSITGNQPQHF. This rearrangement joins TRBV19 to TRBJ1-5; the D is unclear. This CDR3 is built from 13 residues. Germline values: CDR1 LNHDA, CDR2 SQIVND (reference sequence). With 2 bases removed from V and 7 bases from J, the gap between germline ends came to 9 bases.

The chain is built from TRBV9 and TRBJ1-2; D gene ambiguous. Germline V gene sequence: CDR1 SGDLS, CDR2 YYNGEE. V lost 2 bases to trimming and J lost 4 bases, with 15 bases between them. The CDR3 is made up of 15 amino acids. CDR3 in DNA: TGTGCCAGCAGCGTCGTGGGCCAGGCCCCCTATGGCTACACCTTC. Residues: CASSVVGQAPYGYTF.

CDR3 amino acids: CSVEDLGGNNEKLFF. In DNA form, the CDR3 reads TGCAGCGTTGAAGATCTCGGGGGAAATAATGAAAAACTGTTTTTT. The chain is built from TRBV29-1 and TRBJ1-4; D possibly corresponds to TRBD1 (5 bases). Germline values: CDR1 SQVTM, CDR2 ANQGSEA. CDR3 length equals 15 residues. Trimming took off 0 bases at V and 4 bases at J, with 12 bases between the two ends.

The chain joins TRBV10-1 to TRBJ2-3; 7 nucleotides agree with TRBD1. The germline gives CDR1 WNHNN, CDR2 SYGVQD (reference sequence). This CDR3 region has 15 residues. Losses at the gene ends were 4 bases for V and 0 bases for J; bases not matched to a gene: 4. The CDR3 here is CASSVGTASTDTQYF. The CDR3 DNA is TGCGCCAGCAGTGTCGGGACAGCTAGCACAGATACGCAGTATTTT.

This clone appeared a single time. The chain joins TRBV4-3 to TRBJ2-2; TRBD1 might be the D (8 bases). The CDR3 has 15 residues. V lost 2 bases, J lost 5 bases, and 12 bases lay in between. Germline CDR1 reads LGHNA; CDR2 reads YSLEER. This chain's CDR3 is CASSQHRGGTGELFF. The CDR3 region has the DNA TGCGCCAGCAGCCAACACAGGGGGGGTACCGGGGAGCTGTTTTTT.

The CDR3 reads CASSLVVSGRAYEQYF. Written as DNA, the CDR3 is TGTGCCAGCAGCTTAGTAGTCAGCGGGAGGGCCTACGAGCAGTACTTC. The rearrangement joins TRBV7-6 to TRBJ2-7, with 10 bases aligning to TRBD2. V shed 1 base, J shed 2 bases, and the junction held 5 bases outside the gene matches. The CDR3 consists of 16 residues. Germline loops: CDR1 SGHVS, CDR2 FNYEAQ.

The chain is built from TRBV6-1 and TRBJ2-6; possible D gene TRBD2, 5 bases. V lost 4 bases and J 1 base, leaving 11 bases between the germline ends. The CDR3 length is 16 residues. The V gene's germline CDR1 is MNHNS and CDR2 SASEGT. The CDR3 DNA sequence: TGTGCCAGCAGTGGAGGGCCTCATTCTGGGGCCAACGTCCTGACTTTC. Translated: CASSGGPHSGANVLTF.

V is TRBV30 and J is TRBJ1-2; D is uncertain. Germline CDR1 and CDR2: GTSNPN and SVGIG (reference sequence). The CDR3 is made up of 12 amino acids. The ends were cut back, 1 base at V and 3 bases at J, with 6 bases in the middle. In DNA form, the CDR3 reads TGTGCCTGGAGTGAAGCACACTATGGCTACACCTTC. Protein sequence: CAWSEAHYGYTF.

The gene calls are TRBV6-5 and TRBJ1-5, with D hard to call. CDR3 length equals 13 residues. From germline, CDR1 is MNHEY and CDR2 SVGAGI. V lost 11 bases and J 4 bases, leaving 15 bases between the germline ends. As DNA, the CDR3 is TGTGCCGTACAGCCCGGATGGAATCAGCCCCAGCATTTT. It translates to CAVQPGWNQPQHF.

The chain has TRBV19 and TRBJ2-1, with TRBD2 matching 11 bases. CDR3 size: 14 residues. J lost 8 bases, V lost 7 bases, and 7 bases had no gene match. Germline-derived CDR1 and CDR2 are LNHDA and SQIVND (reference sequence). CDR3 sequence reads: CASTLLAGADEQFF. Here the CDR3 DNA reads TGTGCCAGTACCCTACTAGCGGGAGCTGATGAGCAGTTCTTC.

The chain uses TRBV19 and TRBJ2-1, with 14 bases matching TRBD2. The J segment lost 7 bases and the V segment lost 8 bases, leaving 4 bases of the junction unmatched. The CDR3 covers 14 residues. Per the germline V gene, CDR1 is LNHDA and CDR2 is SQIVND (reference sequence). Here the CDR3 reads CASGTSGGRNEQFF. The CDR3 coding sequence is TGTGCCAGTGGGACTAGCGGGGGTAGAAATGAGCAGTTCTTC.